A selection of T cell receptor beta chains follows, all from one sample in a study of T cell responses to AZD1222 COVID-19 vaccine. Here immunoSEQ multiplex PCR was the method, and the copy in TCRdb shows in-frame clones only, minus some. The sample lists 83,000 or so clones, approximately 90% seen once, with 28% in the top ten. Sequenced material: peripheral blood, taken 28 days after the second AZD1222 dose. These receptors all stem from an adult who received the AZD1222 COVID-19 vaccine. Each CDR3 is given with its conserved first and last residue. Each record gives: V gene, CDR3 protein.

TRBV28,CASSFPNQPQHF
TRBV2,CASIRGTYEQYF
TRBV3-1/TRBV3-2,CASSQVTGELFF
TRBV27,CASMSPADTEAFF
TRBV9,CASSVGVTKSQPQHF
TRBV3-1/TRBV3-2,CASSWGLAGDGGTDTQYF
TRBV7-3,CASSLSGDRLRSRTEAFF
TRBV6-5,CASSLRGVRGYTF
TRBV24-1,CATSDQAYEQYF
TRBV5-1,CASSLDSGNYGYTF
TRBV24-1,CATSDPSPTGIYGYTF
TRBV19,CASSNTVNTEAFF
TRBV6-2/TRBV6-3,CASSPLSPLAGVINEQFF
TRBV28,CASRLAPEGGGTEAFF
TRBV9,CASSVSGRPYNEQFF
TRBV11-2,CASSFSASGVRYEQYF
TRBV6-5,CASSNQGNQPQHF
TRBV28,CASRDPVYEQYF
TRBV28,CASSLFVQGTVSGANVLTF
TRBV5-4,CASRGLAGGPSTDTQYF
TRBV9,CASSVGTGVSYEQYF
TRBV7-2,CASSPPNPQGTYEQYF
TRBV15,CATGPTGEQGTQYF
TRBV9,CASSALTSDYGYTF
TRBV5-1,CASSLGPQDPWDNEQFF
TRBV5-1,CASSPGWGTIYF
TRBV29-1,CSAPGASAPQGNTEAFF
TRBV24-1,CATSDPGTSGINEQFF
TRBV6-5,CASSRSGRDTGELFF
TRBV2,CASSSAGTRNNEQFF
TRBV6-9,CASRPDRDSYNEQFF
TRBV30,CAWSRQGKDTIYF
TRBV11-3,CASSQNALSEQFF
TRBV27,CASSFSPILGYTF
TRBV29-1,CSVEEGGTSGRDEQFF
TRBV10-1,CASSESGAGSTEAFF
TRBV18,CASSPTGNTGELFF
TRBV28,CASSLPGGKLFF
TRBV6-5,CASSPGGTQYF
TRBV5-1,CASSLGQGGNTIYF
TRBV2,CASSGTAYGYTF
TRBV9,CASSVVGTGGETQYF
TRBV15,CATSREMAGGHYEQYF
TRBV7-3,CASSLNSGVSYNEQFF
TRBV29-1,CSSNRGVRTEAFF
TRBV30,CAWSVLNTGELFF
TRBV5-5,CASSVDGYEQYF
TRBV13,CASGPRYEQYF
TRBV3-1/TRBV3-2,CASSQNRGNTIYF
TRBV12-3/TRBV12-4,CASSLQGDQPQHF
TRBV10-1,CASSDRTGPYEQYF
TRBV10-3,CAISDGTGHNSPLHF
TRBV2,CASKMGLANTEAFF
TRBV11-2,CASSLPAGTSGYNEQFF
TRBV25-1,CASSGGPGPYNEQFF
TRBV19,CASSIAAAQETQYF
TRBV10-3,CAISVRDSDGYTF